The 5 T cell receptor beta chains listed next were all sequenced from one sample in a study of T cell repertoires in cytomegalovirus infection. TCRdb re-called the reads with MiXCR, one entry per CDR3 protein. The repertoire consists of approximately 910,000 distinct CDR3 sequences, with roughly 30% occurring once and the leading ten covering roughly 13%. Antigen specificity for these receptors is unknown. This specimen was cultured CD8+ T cells from PBMCs, taken from culture after CMV antigen stimulation. These TCRs come from a human donor in good health (CMV status not recorded). Some clones in this sample may be carry-over from other donors' samples.

This clonotype has more than one count but fewer than ten. The chain has TRBV7-8 and TRBJ2-1; D perhaps matches TRBD2 (5 bases). This CDR3 is built from 17 residues. Trimming cost V 6 bases and J 7 bases, with 25 bases left between them. Germline lookup yields CDR1 SGHVS and CDR2 FQNEAQ. DNA of the CDR3: TGTGCCAGCAGTCTAACCGAGGGAATCAGAGGGTTAAATGAGCAGTTCTTC. This encodes CASSLTEGIRGLNEQFF.

The chain carries TRBV6-5 and TRBJ2-5, with 10 bases identical to TRBD2. Germline assignment: CDR1 MNHEY and CDR2 SVGAGI. The CDR3 is made up of 19 amino acids. The V segment lost 0 bases and the J segment 5 bases; nucleotides outside the gene matches: 15. This CDR3 reads CASSYSKLAGTNGIETQYF. The DNA of the CDR3 is TGTGCCAGCAGTTACTCGAAACTAGCGGGGACAAATGGCATTGAGACCCAGTACTTC.

This clonotype has a count of ten or more. The genes are TRBV7-2 and TRBJ1-1, with TRBD1 as a possible D gene (6 bases). Germline V CDR1 and CDR2: SGHTA, FQGNSA. CDR3 length: 13 amino acids. V was pared by 8 bases and J by 8 bases, with 18 bases between. DNA of the CDR3: TGTGCCAGCGGTGCCGGGACACCCATCGAAGCTTTCTTT. This gives the protein CASGAGTPIEAFF.

This clonotype has ten or more counts. The chain carries TRBV12-3 or TRBV12-4 and TRBJ1-2; no clear D gene. The V and J ends lost 7 bases and 1 base respectively, with 10 bases between them. The CDR3 extends over 13 amino acids. The CDR3 bases are TGTGCCAGCAATCCATCCGATAACTATGGCTACACCTTC. Amino acid sequence: CASNPSDNYGYTF.

V gene TRBV7-6 combines with J gene TRBJ2-4, with D unclear. Deletions cut 2 bases from V and 8 bases from J, with 13 bases between. Germline CDR1 SGHVS, CDR2 FNYEAQ. The CDR3 runs 14 residues. CDR3 loop: CASSLSTSLDIQYF. In DNA, the CDR3 is TGTGCCAGCAGCTTATCGACCAGTTTAGACATTCAGTACTTC.